Shown below are 19 T cell receptor beta chains from a single sample sequenced in a study of blood T cell repertoires in COVID-19. Measured with immunoSEQ multiplex PCR; TCRdb has only the in-frame clones, and not every one. The sample yields fewer than 250,000 clones, over 70% seen once. Sequenced material: peripheral blood. The source of these receptors is a man between 50 and 59 years old with active or convalescent COVID-19.

This chain joins TRBV12-5 and TRBJ1-2; D not certain. Looked up from germline, CDR1 is LGHNT and CDR2 is FRNRAP. The CDR3 contains 13 residues. The V and J ends lost 8 bases and 2 bases respectively, with 12 bases between them. CDR3 nucleotides: TGTGCTAGTAGCGGGCTTATGAACTATGGCTACACCTTC. This codes for CASSGLMNYGYTF.

In this sample, this clone turned up a few times. The chain recombines TRBV3-1 (or the pseudogene TRBV3-2) with TRBJ1-1; no clear D gene. Germline V lookup: CDR1 LGHDT, CDR2 YNNKEL (reference sequence). This CDR3 is built from 15 residues. The V end lost 1 base, the J end lost 1 base, and 10 bases lay between the germline ends. The DNA of the CDR3 is TGTGCCAGCAGCCAAGCACAGACGGCGAACACTGAAGCTTTCTTT. It is translated as CASSQAQTANTEAFF.

This sequence joins TRBV4-3 and TRBJ1-1; no firm D call. CDR3 length: 17 residues. Trimming stripped 0 bases from V and 1 base from J, with 15 bases between. The V gene's germline CDR1 is LGHNA and CDR2 YSLEER. DNA for the CDR3: TGCGCCAGCAGCCAAGATGTGGGAGGTCGGAGGAACACTGAAGCTTTCTTT. Translated: CASSQDVGGRRNTEAFF.

The CDR3 loop is CAISESSGGFSGRAYEQYF. The CDR3 nucleotides read TGTGCCATCAGTGAGTCCTCAGGGGGATTTAGCGGGAGGGCCTACGAGCAGTACTTC. The rearrangement uses TRBV10-3 and TRBJ2-7, with 11 bases fitting TRBD2. V dropped 0 bases and J dropped 2; count of bases not matched to a gene: 12. This CDR3 has 19 residues. Germline V gives CDR1 ENHRY, CDR2 SYGVKD.

This clone was found once. The chain joins TRBV27 to TRBJ2-2; 10 bases agree with TRBD2. The germline gives CDR1 MNHEY, CDR2 SMNVEV (reference sequence). This CDR3 is 18 amino acids long. The junction had 23 bases not matched to a gene; V was cut back by 4 bases and J by 15 bases. The CDR3 sequence is CASSSSPGLAFNTGRLFF. The CDR3 DNA reads TGTGCCAGCAGTTCGAGTCCGGGACTAGCGTTTAACACCGGGAGGTTGTTTTTT.

This chain joins TRBV9 and TRBJ2-5; 12 bases line up with TRBD2. The CDR3 has 15 residues. The V gene's germline CDR1 is SGDLS and CDR2 YYNGEE. Trimming took 2 bases from V and 2 from J; bases not matched to a gene: 1. CDR3 coding DNA: TGTGCCAGCAGCGTGCTAGCGGGGGGGCAAGAGACCCAGTACTTC. It translates to CASSVLAGGQETQYF.

This chain links TRBV4-1 with TRBJ1-1, with D hard to call. V lost 1 base to trimming and J lost 5 bases, with 8 bases between them. The CDR3 is made up of 13 amino acids. The germline V gene encodes CDR1 MGHRA and CDR2 YSYEKL. The CDR3 sequence: CASSQVTGTEAFF. DNA for the CDR3: TGCGCCAGCAGCCAAGTTACGGGAACTGAAGCTTTCTTT.

This clone was seen only once. The V call is TRBV9, the J call TRBJ2-2; 9 bases align to TRBD1. The germline V gene has CDR1 SGDLS and CDR2 YYNGEE. CDR3 length equals 15 residues. The V gene end was trimmed by 2 bases and the J gene end by 6 bases; junction bases not matched to a gene: 5. CDR3 in amino acids: CASSVGTGRAGELFF. The CDR3 DNA is TGTGCCAGCAGCGTCGGGACAGGGCGGGCCGGGGAGCTGTTTTTT.

There are a few counts of this clone. The rearrangement links TRBV5-1 to TRBJ1-4; 7 bases line up with TRBD1. Germline-derived CDR1 and CDR2 are SGHRS and YFSETQ. The CDR3 has 15 amino acids. The V and J ends lost 1 base and 0 bases, in that order; junction bases with no gene match: 0. DNA for the CDR3: TGCGCCAGCAGCTTGCAGGGGGCAACTAATGAAAAACTGTTTTTT. This translates into CASSLQGATNEKLFF.

The V gene is TRBV9, the J gene TRBJ2-2, with TRBD2 matching 9 bases. Germline V gene sequence: CDR1 SGDLS, CDR2 YYNGEE. The CDR3 runs to 16 residues. V trimming: 1 base; J trimming: 4 bases; junction bases outside the gene matches: 5. CDR3 residues: CASSVSPSGITGELFF. The DNA of the CDR3 is TGTGCCAGCAGCGTAAGTCCTAGCGGGATCACCGGGGAGCTGTTTTTT.

The rearrangement links TRBV10-3 to TRBJ1-6; weak D call: TRBD1 (5 bases). The CDR3 has 14 residues. Looked up from germline, CDR1 is ENHRY and CDR2 is SYGVKD. With 6 bases removed from V and 2 bases from J, the gap between germline ends came to 8 bases. CDR3 sequence (DNA): TGTGCCATCAGGGACACCCCCTATAATTCACCCCTCCACTTT. Its translation: CAIRDTPYNSPLHF.

The chain uses TRBV6-1 and TRBJ2-7, with 8 bases aligning to TRBD1. The V segment lost 0 bases and the J segment 3 bases; nucleotides outside the gene matches: 7. This CDR3 has 16 residues. Germline CDR1 is MNHNS and CDR2 is SASEGT. CDR3 nucleotides: TGTGCCAGCAGTGAAGCCCAAGAGACAGGGGTCTACGAGCAGTACTTC. It translates to CASSEAQETGVYEQYF.

V usage is TRBV7-2 and J usage is TRBJ1-1; 8 nucleotides agree with TRBD1. V lost 5 bases and J lost 1; bases outside the gene matches: 6. Germline values: CDR1 SGHTA, CDR2 FQGNSA. This CDR3 is built from 15 residues. The CDR3 nucleotides read TGTGCCAGCAGCCCGTACAGGGGGGCGAACACTGAAGCTTTCTTT. Translation: CASSPYRGANTEAFF.

V and J are TRBV7-9 and TRBJ2-1; D is perhaps TRBD2 (7 bases). Trimming took off 7 bases at V and 3 bases at J, with 16 bases between the two ends. Germline loops: CDR1 SEHNR, CDR2 FQNEAQ (reference sequence). This CDR3 spans 15 amino acids. CDR3 region: CASTLGRGHYNEQFF. CDR3 in DNA: TGTGCCAGCACCCTCGGGCGGGGGCACTACAATGAGCAGTTCTTC.

This clone was seen a few times. This sequence joins TRBV6-5 and TRBJ2-5, with 9 bases fitting TRBD2. The CDR3 is made up of 15 amino acids. Trimming cost V 6 bases and J 5 bases; bases outside gene matches: 10. The germline CDR1 and CDR2 sequences are MNHEY and SVGAGI. CDR3 in amino acids: CASSPTIAGVETQYF. The DNA for the CDR3 is TGTGCCAGCAGCCCCACAATAGCGGGGGTGGAGACCCAGTACTTC.

This rearrangement joins TRBV6-5 to TRBJ2-1, with 7 bases aligning to TRBD2. This CDR3 contains 15 residues. Losses at the gene ends were 6 bases for V and 4 bases for J; bases not matched to a gene: 9. Germline values: CDR1 MNHEY, CDR2 SVGAGI. CDR3 region: CASRASGGIYNEQFF. CDR3 nucleotides: TGTGCCAGCAGGGCTAGCGGAGGCATTTACAATGAGCAGTTCTTC.

This chain joins TRBV4-2 and TRBJ1-3; a possible D gene is TRBD1 (5 bases). The germline V gene has CDR1 LGHNA and CDR2 YNFKEQ. V was trimmed by 1 base and J by 8 bases, leaving 27 bases between them. The CDR3 totals 19 residues. As DNA, the CDR3 is TGTGCCAGCAGCCAAGGGGCGCAGGGTTTTAGTCTTCTAATGCACACCATATATTTT. Residues: CASSQGAQGFSLLMHTIYF.

The chain has TRBV7-9 and TRBJ2-1; TRBD2 matches 7 bases. This CDR3 has 15 residues. Trimming removed 5 bases from V and 11 bases from J; junction bases left unmatched: 15. CDR1 and CDR2 (germline): SEHNR, FQNEAQ (reference sequence). The CDR3: CASSPPSGTIRQQFF. CDR3 in DNA: TGTGCCAGCAGCCCCCCCTCCGGGACTATAAGGCAGCAGTTCTTC.

The rearrangement joins TRBV30 to TRBJ1-5; possibly TRBD1 for D (5 bases). Germline values: CDR1 GTSNPN, CDR2 SVGIG (reference sequence). Trimming left V 1 base short and J 9 bases short, with 16 bases between. The CDR3 is made up of 14 amino acids. The CDR3 here is CAWSAGTPVRPQHF. Written as DNA, the CDR3 is TGTGCCTGGAGTGCCGGGACTCCTGTTCGGCCCCAGCATTTT. Full variable domain (rest looked up from reference TRBV30 and TRBJ1-5): SQTIHQWPATLVQPVGSPLSLECTVEGTSNPNLYWYRQAAGRGLQLLFYSVGIGQISSEVPQNLSASRPQDRQFILSSKKLLLSDSGFYLCAWSAGTPVRPQHFGDGTRLSIL.